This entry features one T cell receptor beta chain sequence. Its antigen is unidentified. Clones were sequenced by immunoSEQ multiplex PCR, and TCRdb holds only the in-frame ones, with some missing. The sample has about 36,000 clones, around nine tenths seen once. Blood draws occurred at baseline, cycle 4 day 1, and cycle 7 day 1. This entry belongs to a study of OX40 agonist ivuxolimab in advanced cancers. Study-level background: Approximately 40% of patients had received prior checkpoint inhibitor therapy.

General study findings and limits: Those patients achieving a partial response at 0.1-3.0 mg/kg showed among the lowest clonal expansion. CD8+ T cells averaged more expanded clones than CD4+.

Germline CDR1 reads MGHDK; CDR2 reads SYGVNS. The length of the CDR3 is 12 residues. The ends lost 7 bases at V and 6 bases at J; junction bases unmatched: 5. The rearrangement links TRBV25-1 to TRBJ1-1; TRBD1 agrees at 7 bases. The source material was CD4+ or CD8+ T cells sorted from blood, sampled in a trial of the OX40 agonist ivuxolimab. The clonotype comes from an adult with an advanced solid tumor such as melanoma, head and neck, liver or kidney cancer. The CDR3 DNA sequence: TGTGCCAGCACACACGGGACAGCTGAAGCTTTCTTT. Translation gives CASTHGTAEAFF.